Reported below is one TCR beta chain. This record belongs to a study of blood T cell repertoires in COVID-19. About the research overall: Whether acute or convalescent, the COVID-19 samples came from the United States, Italy and Spain.

Authors' data handling: Researchers report that nucleated cell counts were estimated from reference gene primer amplification. Sequencing used immunoSEQ multiplex PCR; TCRdb keeps in-frame clones, though not all of them. D and trimming come from the DNA, and the V and J calls and clone size come from that table. The sample lists some 80,000 clones; 75% to 85% were seen once. The TCR originated in a woman older than 75 with active or convalescent COVID-19. Sequencing was done on a sample of peripheral blood.

The CDR3 nucleotides are TGTGCCAGCAGTTACTCCCGTATAGCGGGAGGTCTCACTGAGCAGTTCTTC. It is translated as CASSYSRIAGGLTEQFF. The chain employs TRBV6-2 or TRBV6-3 and TRBJ2-1; 10 bases align to TRBD2. Germline loops: CDR1 MNHEY, CDR2 SVGEGT. The CDR3 is 17 residues long. The V and J ends lost 0 bases and 9 bases, in that order; junction bases with no gene match: 11.